The rows below give T cell receptor beta chains drawn from one sample of a study of blood T cells in healthy people across ages. TCRdb itself ran the 5' RACE reads through MiXCR, one entry per CDR3 protein. The sample records 800,000 to 950,000 distinct CDR3 sequences, almost 30% being singletons. The data were also submitted as part of a second study, on T cells of mothers and their children.

What was sequenced was blood. The receptors come from a woman aged 40 to 55 in good health. CDR3s include the opening cysteine and the closing phenylalanine or tryptophan. D genes are given only for firm matches. Not all rows give a size; the values are once, few, many and, for expanded clones, a class.

DNA: TGCGCCAGCAGCCAAGGTAGCGGGGTACAAGAGACCCAGTACTTC
CDR3: CASSQGSGVQETQYF
D: TRBD2
V: TRBV4-1
size: many
J: TRBJ2-5

DNA: TGCAGTGCTAGCCCTGGAAACACCATATATTTT
CDR3: CSASPGNTIYF
D: .
V: TRBV20-1
size: .
J: TRBJ1-3

DNA: TGTGCCAGCAGTCCCCGGGGACAGGGGAGGAACACTGAAGCTTTCTTT
CDR3: CASSPRGQGRNTEAFF
D: TRBD1
V: TRBV27
size: few
J: TRBJ1-1

DNA: TGTGCCACCAGCAGAGATCGCGGGGGGCACTCCTACGAGCAGTACTTC
CDR3: CATSRDRGGHSYEQYF
D: TRBD2
V: TRBV15
size: many
J: TRBJ2-7

DNA: TGCGTCAGCAGCCCGGGACCCTCAAGCAACGGCTACACCTTC
CDR3: CVSSPGPSSNGYTF
D: .
V: TRBV5-1
size: .
J: TRBJ1-2

DNA: TGTGCTAGCAGCTGGGGCGGGGGGGCCTCCTACAATGAGCAGTTCTTC
CDR3: CASSWGGGASYNEQFF
D: TRBD2
V: TRBV7-7
size: few
J: TRBJ2-1

DNA: TGTGCCAGCAGCCGGACGGAAGAGACCCAGTACTTC
CDR3: CASSRTEETQYF
D: .
V: TRBV3-1
size: many
J: TRBJ2-5

DNA: TGTGCCAGCAGCTTGGACCCGGTACCTAACTATGGCTACACCTTC
CDR3: CASSLDPVPNYGYTF
D: .
V: TRBV5-6
size: many
J: TRBJ1-2

DNA: TGTGCCAGCAAGGCCAGGGGTGACTCACCCCTCCACTTT
CDR3: CASKARGDSPLHF
D: .
V: TRBV2
size: .
J: TRBJ1-6

DNA: TGTGCCAGCAGCTTCCAAACCCCACTCCTCTCTGGAAACACCATATATTTT
CDR3: CASSFQTPLLSGNTIYF
D: .
V: TRBV7-2
size: few
J: TRBJ1-3

DNA: TGTGCCAGCAGCTTAGGCACTAGCGGGGGCGACGAGCAGTACTTC
CDR3: CASSLGTSGGDEQYF
D: TRBD2
V: TRBV7-2
size: many
J: TRBJ2-7

DNA: TGTGCCAGCAGCGATGCACACCCCACAGATACGCAGTATTTT
CDR3: CASSDAHPTDTQYF
D: .
V: TRBV9
size: few
J: TRBJ2-3

DNA: TGTGCCAGCAGCCAAAGGACCCCGGGACTAGCGGGACCGACGGTTCAAGAGACCCAGTACTTC
CDR3: CASSQRTPGLAGPTVQETQYF
D: TRBD2
V: TRBV3-1
size: .
J: TRBJ2-5

DNA: TGTGCCAGCAGCCCCTTAGCGGGGGTTACCTCTGGGGCCAACGTCCTGACTTTC
CDR3: CASSPLAGVTSGANVLTF
D: TRBD2
V: TRBV7-9
size: .
J: TRBJ2-6

DNA: TGTGCCAGCAGCTTATTTCCCAGGGAGGTTGGCTATGGCTACACCTTC
CDR3: CASSLFPREVGYGYTF
D: .
V: TRBV7-2
size: few
J: TRBJ1-2

DNA: TGCAGTGCTAGCGGACTGGGACAGGGGGACGAGCAGTACTTC
CDR3: CSASGLGQGDEQYF
D: TRBD1
V: TRBV20-1
size: many
J: TRBJ2-7

DNA: TGCGCCAGCAGCTCGGGGGACAGGGGTAGGCATTCACCCCTCCACTTT
CDR3: CASSSGDRGRHSPLHF
D: TRBD1
V: TRBV5-1
size: few
J: TRBJ1-6

DNA: TGCGCCAGCAGCTCCGTACAGGGGAGGGGCACAGATACGCAGTATTTT
CDR3: CASSSVQGRGTDTQYF
D: .
V: TRBV5-1
size: .
J: TRBJ2-3

DNA: TGCGCCAGCAGCTTGAAGGACAGGGCTTACGGGCAGTACTTC
CDR3: CASSLKDRAYGQYF
D: TRBD1
V: TRBV5-1
size: .
J: TRBJ2-7

DNA: TGTGCCAGCTCACCTTCGGACAGGCCTTACACCTTC
CDR3: CASSPSDRPYTF
D: TRBD1
V: TRBV18
size: many
J: TRBJ1-2

DNA: TGTGCCAGCAGTCCACGACAGGGCTTCTTTGAAGCTTTCTTT
CDR3: CASSPRQGFFEAFF
D: TRBD1
V: TRBV12-3/TRBV12-4
size: .
J: TRBJ1-1

DNA: TGTGCCAGCAGCCACCGGGACAGAGCCTACGAGCAGTACTTC
CDR3: CASSHRDRAYEQYF
D: TRBD1
V: TRBV7-6
size: many
J: TRBJ2-7

DNA: TGCGCCAGCAGTGATGGCATTAACTATGGCCACACCTTC
CDR3: CASSDGINYGHTF
D: .
V: TRBV10-2
size: few
J: TRBJ1-2

DNA: TGTGCCAGCAGCTTAACGCGGAAGGTGGGGCAGTACTTC
CDR3: CASSLTRKVGQYF
D: .
V: TRBV7-3
size: .
J: TRBJ2-7

DNA: TGCGCCAGCAGCTGGACCGGACCGCATGAAGCTTTCTTT
CDR3: CASSWTGPHEAFF
D: .
V: TRBV5-1
size: few
J: TRBJ1-1

DNA: TGTGCTAGTGGTTTGTCCCCCGGTGTAGGGACCGGGGAGCTGTTTTTT
CDR3: CASGLSPGVGTGELFF
D: .
V: TRBV12-5
size: many
J: TRBJ2-2

DNA: TGTGCCAGCAGCTTAGAAGGGAAAGAGACCCAGTACTTC
CDR3: CASSLEGKETQYF
D: .
V: TRBV7-2
size: many
J: TRBJ2-5

DNA: TGTGCCAGCAGCCAAGAATGGGGCAGGACCTACGAGCAGTACTTC
CDR3: CASSQEWGRTYEQYF
D: .
V: TRBV4-2
size: many
J: TRBJ2-7

DNA: TGCAGTGCCACTTCCGGGACTAGCGCCTCGGGGACCTACAATGAGCAGTTCTTC
CDR3: CSATSGTSASGTYNEQFF
D: TRBD2
V: TRBV20-1
size: few
J: TRBJ2-1

DNA: TGCAGCGTTGAGCAGGGGCAGGGGACTGAAGCTTTCTTT
CDR3: CSVEQGQGTEAFF
D: .
V: TRBV29-1
size: few
J: TRBJ1-1

DNA: TGTGCCAGCAGCCAAATAGCGGGGACTAGCACAGATACGCAGTATTTT
CDR3: CASSQIAGTSTDTQYF
D: TRBD2
V: TRBV4-2
size: few
J: TRBJ2-3

DNA: TGTGCCACCAGCAGAAAGGTTCCAGGGGATTCACCCCTCCACTTT
CDR3: CATSRKVPGDSPLHF
D: .
V: TRBV15
size: once
J: TRBJ1-6

DNA: TGTGCCATCAGTGACCCCCGGGACAGGGGCAATGAGCAGTTCTTC
CDR3: CAISDPRDRGNEQFF
D: TRBD1
V: TRBV10-3
size: many
J: TRBJ2-1

DNA: TGCGCCAGCAGCCCCAGTTTTCAGCGGGGCTACAATGAGCAGTTCTTC
CDR3: CASSPSFQRGYNEQFF
D: TRBD2
V: TRBV5-1
size: .
J: TRBJ2-1

DNA: TGCGCCAGCAGCCGTGATCGGGGCGGGGGTAGAGACACTGAAGCTTTCTTT
CDR3: CASSRDRGGGRDTEAFF
D: .
V: TRBV4-1
size: .
J: TRBJ1-1

DNA: TGTGCCCGCAGGCTAGCGGGTTACGAGCAGTACTTC
CDR3: CARRLAGYEQYF
D: TRBD2
V: TRBV7-9
size: few
J: TRBJ2-7

DNA: TGCAGTGCTAGGGCCCAAACCTACGAGCAGTACTTC
CDR3: CSARAQTYEQYF
D: .
V: TRBV20-1
size: .
J: TRBJ2-7

DNA: TGCGCCAGCAGCAACCGGGACAGGACCGCGACCTATGGCTACACCTTC
CDR3: CASSNRDRTATYGYTF
D: TRBD1
V: TRBV5-1
size: .
J: TRBJ1-2

DNA: TGCGCCAGCAGCTTGAGCGGGGCATCGGGACGGGACTATGGCTACACCTTC
CDR3: CASSLSGASGRDYGYTF
D: .
V: TRBV5-1
size: many
J: TRBJ1-2

DNA: TGTGCCAGCAGCTTCGGGGGGAGGCCCCCAAATTCACCCCTCCACTTT
CDR3: CASSFGGRPPNSPLHF
D: .
V: TRBV7-2
size: .
J: TRBJ1-6

DNA: TGTGCCAGCAGGGACACAGGGGCCAATCAGCCCCAGCATTTT
CDR3: CASRDTGANQPQHF
D: TRBD1
V: TRBV2
size: .
J: TRBJ1-5

DNA: TGTGCCAGCAGCGGTACCGGGACAGTCTACGAGCAGTACTTC
CDR3: CASSGTGTVYEQYF
D: TRBD1
V: TRBV7-8
size: many
J: TRBJ2-7

DNA: TGCGCCACCCGAGGGACAGAAACTCCGAACACTGAAGCTTTCTTT
CDR3: CATRGTETPNTEAFF
D: TRBD1
V: TRBV5-1
size: .
J: TRBJ1-1

DNA: TGTGCCAGCAGTCTAGCGGCAGACTCAAACTATGGCTACACCTTC
CDR3: CASSLAADSNYGYTF
D: .
V: TRBV2
size: few
J: TRBJ1-2

DNA: TGCAGTGCTAGTTCAGTGGGGGGATTTGGAAACACCATATATTTT
CDR3: CSASSVGGFGNTIYF
D: .
V: TRBV20-1
size: .
J: TRBJ1-3

DNA: TGTGCCAGCAGCTTAGCATACAGAAATCAGCCCCAGCATTTT
CDR3: CASSLAYRNQPQHF
D: .
V: TRBV7-2
size: .
J: TRBJ1-5

DNA: TGTGCCACCAGCAGAGATAGGGCAGGGGGCACAGATACGCAGTATTTT
CDR3: CATSRDRAGGTDTQYF
D: .
V: TRBV15
size: many
J: TRBJ2-3

DNA: TGTGCCAGCAGTCCCGGGGTCGTGTCCACAGATACGCAGTATTTT
CDR3: CASSPGVVSTDTQYF
D: .
V: TRBV12-3/TRBV12-4
size: few
J: TRBJ2-3

DNA: TGTGCCAGCAGCCCCTACGTCCGGATGAACACTGAAGCTTTCTTT
CDR3: CASSPYVRMNTEAFF
D: .
V: TRBV7-2
size: .
J: TRBJ1-1

DNA: TGTGCCAGCAGGTCACTACAGGGGGACTCTGGAAACACCATATATTTT
CDR3: CASRSLQGDSGNTIYF
D: TRBD1
V: TRBV27
size: .
J: TRBJ1-3

DNA: TGCAGTGCCCGGGCGCAGGGGGCGGATGGCTACACCTTC
CDR3: CSARAQGADGYTF
D: TRBD1
V: TRBV20-1
size: .
J: TRBJ1-2

DNA: TGCAGTGCTTCCACTGTGGGGGCGCAGGGGGCCAACGTCCTGACTTTC
CDR3: CSASTVGAQGANVLTF
D: .
V: TRBV20-1
size: few
J: TRBJ2-6

DNA: TGTGCCAGTATCTGGGGGACTAACACCGGGGAGCTGTTTTTT
CDR3: CASIWGTNTGELFF
D: .
V: TRBV19
size: .
J: TRBJ2-2

DNA: TGCAGTGCTTCCACCGGGACAGGGGGCCTAGAGACCCAGTACTTC
CDR3: CSASTGTGGLETQYF
D: TRBD1
V: TRBV20-1
size: many
J: TRBJ2-5

DNA: TGTGCCACCAGTGATTCGTCGCTAGGAGAGACCCAGTACTTC
CDR3: CATSDSSLGETQYF
D: .
V: TRBV24-1
size: .
J: TRBJ2-5

DNA: TGCGCCAGCAGCCAAGATATCGGCGACAGGGGAAGTGGCTACACCTTC
CDR3: CASSQDIGDRGSGYTF
D: TRBD1
V: TRBV4-1
size: few
J: TRBJ1-2

DNA: TGTGCCAGCAATCCTGGTGGGACGATTTACGAGCAGTACTTC
CDR3: CASNPGGTIYEQYF
D: .
V: TRBV28
size: .
J: TRBJ2-7